These T cell receptor beta chains were read from a single sample in a study of cytomegalovirus exposure and HLA in healthy donors. Profiling relied on immunoSEQ multiplex PCR, and the TCRdb table lists in-frame clones only, not all of them. Of approximately 120,000 clones detected, about 84% appear once; the ten largest clones hold roughly 3.5%. Input material: PBMCs. Source of these receptors: a man in his forties or fifties in good health and CMV-seronegative. CDR3s include the opening cysteine and the closing phenylalanine or tryptophan. D genes are given only for firm matches. Size is stated for part of the rows, as once, few or many counts, or as a class when the clone is expanded.

CDR3 DNA: TGTGCCAGCAGTTCCTGGGAGGGATCCTATAATTCACCCCTCCACTTT
CDR3 protein: CASSSWEGSYNSPLHF
J gene: TRBJ1-6
D gene: -
V gene: TRBV28
clone size: -

CDR3 DNA: TGTGCCAGTAGTATTTATGGGGGCACAACTAACTATGGCTACACCTTC
CDR3 protein: CASSIYGGTTNYGYTF
J gene: TRBJ1-2
D gene: -
V gene: TRBV19
clone size: -

CDR3 DNA: TGTGCCAGCAGCTTAGGAGGGACAGGGGGGACCTACGAGCAGTACTTC
CDR3 protein: CASSLGGTGGTYEQYF
J gene: TRBJ2-7
D gene: TRBD1
V gene: TRBV7-2
clone size: few

CDR3 DNA: TGCAGCGTGGGCGGGGGGGCTTACGAGCAGTACTTC
CDR3 protein: CSVGGGAYEQYF
J gene: TRBJ2-7
D gene: TRBD2
V gene: TRBV29-1
clone size: -

CDR3 DNA: TGTGCCAGCAGTGAAGATGTCAGGGCAGGAGGCTACACCTTC
CDR3 protein: CASSEDVRAGGYTF
J gene: TRBJ1-2
D gene: -
V gene: TRBV6-1
clone size: once

CDR3 DNA: TGTGCCAGCAGCTTAGGAACCGGGGATGCTTTCTTT
CDR3 protein: CASSLGTGDAFF
J gene: TRBJ1-1
D gene: -
V gene: TRBV7-9
clone size: few

CDR3 DNA: TGTGCCAGCAGACCAGGGAATCAGCCCCAGCATTTT
CDR3 protein: CASRPGNQPQHF
J gene: TRBJ1-5
D gene: -
V gene: TRBV2
clone size: -

CDR3 DNA: TGTGCCACCAGAGATAGCCAGAACACCGGGGAGCTGTTTTTT
CDR3 protein: CATRDSQNTGELFF
J gene: TRBJ2-2
D gene: -
V gene: TRBV10-3
clone size: -

CDR3 DNA: TGCGCCAGCACCCAGGGACAAGCCAAAGAGACCCAGTACTTC
CDR3 protein: CASTQGQAKETQYF
J gene: TRBJ2-5
D gene: -
V gene: TRBV5-1
clone size: -

CDR3 DNA: TGCAGTGCCGGGTCCGGACAGGCTCGACCCTTC
CDR3 protein: CSAGSGQARPF
J gene: TRBJ1-2
D gene: TRBD1
V gene: TRBV20-1
clone size: -

CDR3 DNA: TGTGCCAGCACCGACAGGGAGGAAGATGGCTACACCTTC
CDR3 protein: CASTDREEDGYTF
J gene: TRBJ1-2
D gene: TRBD1
V gene: TRBV28
clone size: -

CDR3 DNA: TGTGCCAGCAGCACGGGGACAGTCGAGCAAGAGACCCAGTACTTC
CDR3 protein: CASSTGTVEQETQYF
J gene: TRBJ2-5
D gene: TRBD1
V gene: TRBV13
clone size: -

CDR3 DNA: TGTGCCAGTAGTACCGGGACAGGGCCCAATGAGCAGTTCTTC
CDR3 protein: CASSTGTGPNEQFF
J gene: TRBJ2-1
D gene: TRBD1
V gene: TRBV19
clone size: -

CDR3 DNA: TGTGCCAGCAGTGACTCTCCTACAGATACGCAGTATTTT
CDR3 protein: CASSDSPTDTQYF
J gene: TRBJ2-3
D gene: -
V gene: TRBV6-4
clone size: -

CDR3 DNA: TGCGCCAGCAGTGTTGGGGGCGGGGGCACTGAAGCTTTCTTT
CDR3 protein: CASSVGGGGTEAFF
J gene: TRBJ1-1
D gene: -
V gene: TRBV5-1
clone size: few

CDR3 DNA: TGTGCCAGTACCCCCCAGGGAGGTAATTCACCCCTCCACTTT
CDR3 protein: CASTPQGGNSPLHF
J gene: TRBJ1-6
D gene: -
V gene: TRBV2
clone size: -

CDR3 DNA: TGTGCCAGCAGCTTAGGAGGTGATCCCTATGGCTACACCTTC
CDR3 protein: CASSLGGDPYGYTF
J gene: TRBJ1-2
D gene: -
V gene: TRBV11-2
clone size: -

CDR3 DNA: TGTGCCAGCAGCTGGGCCGGGACAGCCAACACTGAAGCTTTCTTT
CDR3 protein: CASSWAGTANTEAFF
J gene: TRBJ1-1
D gene: TRBD1
V gene: TRBV7-2
clone size: -

CDR3 DNA: TGTGCCAGCAGCCTCACCTGGACAGGAATGAACACTGAAGCTTTCTTT
CDR3 protein: CASSLTWTGMNTEAFF
J gene: TRBJ1-1
D gene: TRBD1
V gene: TRBV6-6
clone size: few

CDR3 DNA: TGTGCCAGCAGTTTATCAGGGACTCTGACCGGGGAGCTGTTTTTT
CDR3 protein: CASSLSGTLTGELFF
J gene: TRBJ2-2
D gene: -
V gene: TRBV27
clone size: -

CDR3 DNA: TGTGCCACCACCAGGGCAGGCGAGCAGTACTTC
CDR3 protein: CATTRAGEQYF
J gene: TRBJ2-7
D gene: -
V gene: TRBV6-6
clone size: -

CDR3 DNA: TGCAGCGTAATAAGGGGCTCTTTAGTAGCTTTCTTT
CDR3 protein: CSVIRGSLVAFF
J gene: TRBJ1-1
D gene: -
V gene: TRBV29-1
clone size: -

CDR3 DNA: TGTGCCAGCAGTCTATCTACAGGGTCGAACATTCAGTACTTC
CDR3 protein: CASSLSTGSNIQYF
J gene: TRBJ2-4
D gene: -
V gene: TRBV6-5
clone size: few

CDR3 DNA: TGTGCCAGCAGCTTAGGCCCAGGGGCCCTCGAGCAGTACTTC
CDR3 protein: CASSLGPGALEQYF
J gene: TRBJ2-7
D gene: -
V gene: TRBV11-1
clone size: -

CDR3 DNA: TGTGCCAGCAGCTACTTGACAGGGCCCACCGGGGAGCTGTTTTTT
CDR3 protein: CASSYLTGPTGELFF
J gene: TRBJ2-2
D gene: TRBD1
V gene: TRBV7-9
clone size: few

CDR3 DNA: TGTGCCAGCCATCAAGGGTACAGGTCCTACAATGAGCAGTTCTTC
CDR3 protein: CASHQGYRSYNEQFF
J gene: TRBJ2-1
D gene: -
V gene: TRBV28
clone size: -

CDR3 DNA: TGTGCCAGTAGTATAGGGGCGAGCTCCTACAATGAGCAGTTCTTC
CDR3 protein: CASSIGASSYNEQFF
J gene: TRBJ2-1
D gene: -
V gene: TRBV19
clone size: few

CDR3 DNA: TGTGCCAGCAGTTACCAGTCCTACGAGCAGTACTTC
CDR3 protein: CASSYQSYEQYF
J gene: TRBJ2-7
D gene: -
V gene: TRBV28
clone size: -

CDR3 DNA: TGTGCCAGCAGCCCTCGGACTAGCGGTCCAGATACGCAGTATTTT
CDR3 protein: CASSPRTSGPDTQYF
J gene: TRBJ2-3
D gene: TRBD2
V gene: TRBV7-2
clone size: once

CDR3 DNA: TGTGCCAGCAGCCCCCTACGGGATCTATACTTC
CDR3 protein: CASSPLRDLYF
J gene: TRBJ2-7
D gene: -
V gene: TRBV11-2
clone size: -

CDR3 DNA: TGTGCCAGCAGCTCTACTAGCGGGGGGGCCAGACAGTTCTTC
CDR3 protein: CASSSTSGGARQFF
J gene: TRBJ2-1
D gene: TRBD2
V gene: TRBV11-2
clone size: -

CDR3 DNA: TGTGCCAGCAGCTTAGGGACAGCTCAAGAGACCCAGTACTTC
CDR3 protein: CASSLGTAQETQYF
J gene: TRBJ2-5
D gene: -
V gene: TRBV11-1
clone size: -

CDR3 DNA: TGCGCCAGCAGCCAAGGGCCGACAGGGAGTGGAAACACCATATATTTT
CDR3 protein: CASSQGPTGSGNTIYF
J gene: TRBJ1-3
D gene: TRBD1
V gene: TRBV4-3
clone size: -

CDR3 DNA: TGTGCCAGCAGTGATCAGGGGACAGGGGACAATGAGCAGTTCTTC
CDR3 protein: CASSDQGTGDNEQFF
J gene: TRBJ2-1
D gene: TRBD1
V gene: TRBV6-4
clone size: -

CDR3 DNA: TGTGCCAGCAGCTTGGACACTCTAGCGGGACAGCCATACAATGAGCAGTTCTTC
CDR3 protein: CASSLDTLAGQPYNEQFF
J gene: TRBJ2-1
D gene: TRBD2
V gene: TRBV5-4
clone size: once

CDR3 DNA: TGTGCCAGCAGCTTAGGTGGGAGCTCCTACGAGCAGTACTTC
CDR3 protein: CASSLGGSSYEQYF
J gene: TRBJ2-7
D gene: -
V gene: TRBV11-3
clone size: few

CDR3 DNA: TGTGCCAGCAGAGCGGGACTAGCGGGCCCAGATACGCAGTATTTT
CDR3 protein: CASRAGLAGPDTQYF
J gene: TRBJ2-3
D gene: TRBD2
V gene: TRBV9
clone size: -

CDR3 DNA: TGTGCCAGCAGTTATAGCGTTAGCAATCAGCCCCAGCATTTT
CDR3 protein: CASSYSVSNQPQHF
J gene: TRBJ1-5
D gene: -
V gene: TRBV6-5
clone size: once

CDR3 DNA: TGTGCCAGCAGCTTAGCGGACAGGGGGAACACTGAAGCTTTCTTT
CDR3 protein: CASSLADRGNTEAFF
J gene: TRBJ1-1
D gene: TRBD1
V gene: TRBV7-9
clone size: -

CDR3 DNA: TGTGCCAGCAGCCCCCGGACTAGCAGGGAGACCCAGTACTTC
CDR3 protein: CASSPRTSRETQYF
J gene: TRBJ2-5
D gene: TRBD2
V gene: TRBV9
clone size: -

CDR3 DNA: TGTGCCAGCAGCGTAGGGGACAAAGAGACCCAGTACTTC
CDR3 protein: CASSVGDKETQYF
J gene: TRBJ2-5
D gene: -
V gene: TRBV9
clone size: -

CDR3 DNA: TGTGCCAGCAGCCCCGGGGGGGCATCCCAAGAGACCCAGTACTTC
CDR3 protein: CASSPGGASQETQYF
J gene: TRBJ2-5
D gene: TRBD2
V gene: TRBV5-4
clone size: -

CDR3 DNA: TGTGCCAGCAGCTTGGGCGGTTACCAGACCTTCTATGGCTACACCTTC
CDR3 protein: CASSLGGYQTFYGYTF
J gene: TRBJ1-2
D gene: -
V gene: TRBV5-5
clone size: -

CDR3 DNA: TGTGCCAGCAGCCGCCGTCCAGGGTTGCACACCGGGGAGCTGTTTTTT
CDR3 protein: CASSRRPGLHTGELFF
J gene: TRBJ2-2
D gene: -
V gene: TRBV11-1
clone size: -

CDR3 DNA: TGTGCCAGCAGCCCCGGGGGGTCTGACTCCTACGAGCAGTACTTC
CDR3 protein: CASSPGGSDSYEQYF
J gene: TRBJ2-7
D gene: TRBD2
V gene: TRBV5-4
clone size: few

CDR3 DNA: TGTGCCAGCAGTGCCGACAGCTCTGGAAACACCATATATTTT
CDR3 protein: CASSADSSGNTIYF
J gene: TRBJ1-3
D gene: -
V gene: TRBV6-6
clone size: -

CDR3 DNA: TGCGCCAGCAGCCTGGGCGGCGCCTCCTACGAGCAGTACTTC
CDR3 protein: CASSLGGASYEQYF
J gene: TRBJ2-7
D gene: -
V gene: TRBV5-1
clone size: -

CDR3 DNA: TGCGCCAGCGGAGCTTGGGGAGCAGCTACGACTAGCGGGGGGATGCATGAGCAGTTCTTC
CDR3 protein: CASGAWGAATTSGGMHEQFF
J gene: TRBJ2-1
D gene: TRBD2
V gene: TRBV5-1
clone size: -

CDR3 DNA: TGTGCCAGCAGCCATACCGGGACAACACAAGAGACCCAGTACTTC
CDR3 protein: CASSHTGTTQETQYF
J gene: TRBJ2-5
D gene: -
V gene: TRBV6-1
clone size: -